Presented here are 29 T cell receptor beta chains from one specimen sequenced in a study of regulatory T cells in long-lasting Graves disease. The authors built TCR beta libraries using iRepertoire HTBI primers and Arm-PCR of CDR3 regions. MiXCR, run by TCRdb on the multiplex PCR reads, gives a single entry per CDR3 protein. The sample lists approximately 400,000 distinct CDR3 sequences, 15% seen once, with about 8.3% in the top ten. The time point: newly diagnosed GD, antithyroid drugs for less than 3 months. Extracted PBMC RNA gave rise to the TCR library. The sample was also reused in another study, on T cells in Graves' hyperthyroidism and ophthalmopathy.

This material consisted of peripheral blood mononuclear cells (PBMCs), taken at new diagnosis, from a patient treated with antithyroid drugs. The receptors derive from a woman in her thirties or forties with Graves disease.

In this sample, this clonotype turned up many times. The chain employs TRBV27 and TRBJ2-7; D uncertain. CDR3 size: 12 residues. Germline CDR1 and CDR2: MNHEY and SMNVEV (reference sequence). The V end was cut by 5 bases, the J end by 2 bases, with 7 bases between. The CDR3 spells CASSKGAYEQYF. CDR3 coding DNA: TGTGCCAGCAGTAAAGGCGCCTACGAGCAGTACTTC.

Only a few counts were recorded for this clonotype. V gene TRBV29-1 combines with J gene TRBJ2-7; 7 nucleotides agree with TRBD2. J gave up 3 bases and V 4 bases, and 6 bases lay outside the gene matches. The germline CDR1 and CDR2 sequences are SQVTM and ANQGSEA. The CDR3 is made up of 13 amino acids. The CDR3 protein is CSVVVPSGYEQYF. The CDR3 bases are TGCAGCGTTGTGGTCCCTAGCGGCTACGAGCAGTACTTC.

This clonotype was seen more than once but under ten times. A read error may explain this, as a much larger clone is one base away. The chain links TRBV13 to TRBJ2-1; 14 nucleotides match TRBD2. This CDR3 region has 17 residues. Germline V gene lookup returns CDR1 PRHDT and CDR2 FYEKMQ (reference sequence). V gave up 5 bases and J gave up 1 base; unmatched junction bases: 4. The CDR3 region is CASSPGTSGRSYNEQFF. The CDR3 DNA follows: TGTGCCAGCAGCCCCGGGACTAGCGGGAGATCCTACAATGAGCAGTTCTTC. Supplemented by reference TRBV13 and TRBJ2-1, the full variable domain reads AAGVIQSPRHLIKEKRETATLKCYPIPRHDTVYWYQQGPGQDPQFLISFYEKMQSDKGSIPDRFSAQQFSDYHSELNMSSLELGDSALYFCASSPGTSGRSYNEQFFGPGTRLTVL.

This clonotype occurred a few times. The CDR3: CASNPQMGNSYNEQFF. In nucleotides, the CDR3 is TGTGCCAGCAACCCTCAGATGGGGAACTCCTACAATGAGCAGTTCTTC. The chain links TRBV5-6 to TRBJ2-1, with no clear D. Per the germline V gene, CDR1 is SGHDT and CDR2 is YYEEEE. V was clipped by 6 bases and J by 0 bases, with 16 bases between them. This CDR3 region has 16 residues.

Only a few counts were recorded for this clonotype. This chain uses TRBV19 with TRBJ2-2; no reliable D call. The CDR3 totals 13 residues. V lost 7 bases, J lost 5 bases, and 11 bases lay in between. Germline CDR1 is LNHDA and CDR2 is SQIVND (reference sequence). CDR3 region: CASKETATGELFF. The CDR3 coding sequence is TGTGCCAGTAAGGAGACGGCTACCGGGGAGCTGTTTTTT.

This clonotype was recorded many times. The chain couples TRBV11-2 to TRBJ2-3, with TRBD2 identical over 7 bases. Looked up from germline, CDR1 is SGHAT and CDR2 is FQNNGV. V trimming: 0 bases; J trimming: 2 bases; junction bases outside the gene matches: 8. The CDR3 contains 17 residues. CDR3 DNA: TGTGCCAGCAGCTTAGAAGGAAGCGGGATTTTCACAGATACGCAGTATTTT. Amino acids: CASSLEGSGIFTDTQYF.

V usage is TRBV24-1 and J usage is TRBJ2-3; D may be TRBD1 (5 bases). Trimming stripped 6 bases from V and 1 base from J, with 7 bases between. This CDR3 has 13 amino acids. Per germline, CDR1 KGHDR and CDR2 SFDVKD. CDR3 loop: CATSLGGTDTQYF. The CDR3 DNA reads TGTGCCACCAGTCTAGGGGGCACAGATACGCAGTATTTT.

The J gene is TRBJ1-2, the V gene TRBV7-9, with D possibly matching TRBD1 (6 bases). Germline V gene lookup returns CDR1 SEHNR and CDR2 FQNEAQ (reference sequence). V was clipped by 5 bases and J by 4 bases, with 17 bases between them. CDR3 length: 15 amino acids. In DNA, the CDR3 is TGTGCCAGCAGCCAGGGGATTTCAGCTCCCTATGGCTACACCTTC. Its protein is CASSQGISAPYGYTF.

J is TRBJ1-4 and V is TRBV7-9; TRBD1 might be the D (6 bases). Germline V lookup: CDR1 SEHNR, CDR2 FQNEAQ (reference sequence). The germline V and J ends were trimmed by 3 bases and 7 bases, with 27 bases remaining between them. CDR3 length: 19 amino acids. The CDR3 DNA sequence: TGTGCCAGCAGCTTGGTTGTTTATCGGGGAGACAGGCGGACTGAAAAACTGTTTTTT. Its translation is CASSLVVYRGDRRTEKLFF.

This clonotype came up many times. The chain employs TRBV2 and TRBJ2-5; D is perhaps TRBD1 (7 bases). Between the trimmed V and J ends, which lost 7 bases and 5 bases, there was a span of 20 bases. This CDR3 comprises 15 residues. Germline V CDR1 and CDR2: SNHLY, FYNNEI. The CDR3 bases are TGTGCCAGCACTCCCTCCCAGGGGGGCTGGGAGACCCAGTACTTC. Protein: CASTPSQGGWETQYF. Full variable domain (outside the CDR3, taken from reference TRBV2 and TRBJ2-5): EPEVTQTPSHQVTQMGQEVILRCVPISNHLYFYWYRQILGQKVEFLVSFYNNEISEKSEIFDDQFSVERPDGSNFTLKIRSTKLEDSAMYFCASTPSQGGWETQYFGPGTRLLVL.

This clonotype has at least ten counts. The genes are TRBV2 and TRBJ2-1; D is ambiguous. Trimming left V 6 bases short and J 3 bases short, with 9 bases between. The CDR3 covers 13 residues. CDR1 and CDR2 (germline): SNHLY, FYNNEI. The CDR3 loop is CASSDIVYNEQFF. The DNA of the CDR3 is TGTGCCAGCAGCGACATTGTCTACAATGAGCAGTTCTTC.

This clonotype was counted many times. The chain links TRBV7-2 to TRBJ2-7; TRBD2 matches at 10 bases. CDR3 length equals 14 residues. CDR1 is SGHTA, CDR2 FQGNSA, per germline. Losses at the gene ends were 6 bases for V and 2 bases for J; bases not matched to a gene: 4. The CDR3 nucleotides read TGTGCCAGCAGTCTAGCGGGAGAAACCTACGAGCAGTACTTC. As protein: CASSLAGETYEQYF.

The rearrangement uses TRBV27 and TRBJ2-7; 8 bases match TRBD1. The V gene end was trimmed by 6 bases and the J gene end by 4 bases; junction bases not matched to a gene: 14. In germline, CDR1 is MNHEY, CDR2 SMNVEV (reference sequence). The CDR3 is 16 residues long. DNA for the CDR3: TGTGCCAGCAGGCTGACAGGGGAGATGATCCCTTACGAGCAGTACTTC. Its protein is CASRLTGEMIPYEQYF.

This clonotype came up many times. V usage is TRBV12-3 or TRBV12-4 and J usage is TRBJ1-1; D is unresolved. This CDR3 spans 14 amino acids. The V end lost 3 bases, the J end lost 5 bases, and 13 bases lay between the germline ends. In DNA, the CDR3 is TGTGCCAGCAGTTTGGAACTAACGAATACTGAAGCTTTCTTT. Protein product: CASSLELTNTEAFF.

This clonotype showed up many times. The chain combines TRBV20-1 with TRBJ2-7, with 10 bases that match TRBD1. Germline CDR1 DFQATT, CDR2 SNEGSKA (reference sequence). The V gene end was trimmed by 1 base and the J gene end by 0 bases; junction bases not matched to a gene: 6. This CDR3 is 16 amino acids long. This CDR3 reads CSARGPGQGFSYEQYF. CDR3 nucleotide sequence: TGCAGTGCTAGAGGGCCGGGACAGGGGTTCTCCTACGAGCAGTACTTC.

The chain couples TRBV5-4 to TRBJ1-2; D is unresolved. The CDR3 totals 15 residues. Germline V gene sequence: CDR1 SGHNT, CDR2 YYREEE (reference sequence). V was cut by 0 bases and J by 7 bases, with 16 bases left in between. The chain's CDR3 is CASSLVQSKGIGYTF. The CDR3 nucleotides are TGTGCCAGCAGCTTGGTACAGTCCAAAGGGATTGGCTACACCTTC.

This clonotype was seen repeatedly, ten times or more. The chain has TRBV2 and TRBJ2-7; the D is unclear. This CDR3 is 11 amino acids long. V was shortened by 2 bases and J by 3 bases, with 2 bases between the two germline ends. Per germline, CDR1 SNHLY and CDR2 FYNNEI. Written as DNA, the CDR3 is TGTGCCAGCAGTGAAAACTACGAGCAGTACTTC. Encoded protein: CASSENYEQYF. The whole variable domain, remainder taken from reference TRBV2 and TRBJ2-7, is EPEVTQTPSHQVTQMGQEVILRCVPISNHLYFYWYRQILGQKVEFLVSFYNNEISEKSEIFDDQFSVERPDGSNFTLKIRSTKLEDSAMYFCASSENYEQYFGPGTRLTVT.

This clonotype occurred many times. The V and J genes are TRBV15 and TRBJ2-1; 7 nucleotides agree with TRBD2. The CDR3 has 14 amino acids. Germline CDR1 is LNHNV and CDR2 is YYDKDF (reference sequence). The J segment lost 5 bases and the V segment lost 0 bases, leaving 1 base of the junction unmatched. Written as DNA, the CDR3 is TGTGCCACCAGCAGAGATGGACTAGACAATGAGCAGTTCTTC. As protein: CATSRDGLDNEQFF.

This sequence joins TRBV7-3 and TRBJ2-2, with a weak D call TRBD2 (5 bases). Germline values: CDR1 SGHTA, CDR2 FQGTGA. Trimming took 5 bases from V and 4 from J, leaving 8 bases between them. The CDR3 has 13 residues. CDR3 DNA sequence: TGTGCCAGCAGCGCGGACTTCACCGGGGAGCTGTTTTTT. Its protein is CASSADFTGELFF.

The J gene is TRBJ2-6, the V gene TRBV3-1; no clear D. CDR1 is LGHDT, CDR2 YNNKEL, per germline (reference sequence). V lost 0 bases, J lost 2 bases, and 8 bases lay in between. The CDR3 is made up of 16 amino acids. The CDR3 DNA sequence: TGTGCCAGCAGCCAAGATCTGAGTCCTGGGGCCAACGTCCTGACTTTC. Translating gives CASSQDLSPGANVLTF.

This chain connects TRBV6-6 to TRBJ2-7; D gene ambiguous. Trimming took 0 bases from V and 5 from J, leaving 2 bases between them. Per germline, CDR1 MNHNY and CDR2 SVGAGI (reference sequence). The CDR3 extends over 11 amino acids. The CDR3 region has the DNA TGTGCCAGCAGTTACTCGGACGAGCAGTACTTC. Amino acid sequence: CASSYSDEQYF.

The J gene is TRBJ2-7, the V gene TRBV5-1, with D possibly matching TRBD2 (7 bases). The CDR3 is 13 amino acids. CDR1 and CDR2 (germline): SGHRS, YFSETQ. Trimming pared 4 bases from V and 9 bases from J, leaving 17 bases between. The CDR3 DNA reads TGCGCCAGCAGCCTTGGGGGGGGGGCCGGGCAGTACTTC. Its translation: CASSLGGGAGQYF.

This clonotype was seen ten or more times. The CDR3 DNA reads TGTGCCAGCAGCGTCGGCGGCGGGATAGAGACCCAGTACTTC. Residues: CASSVGGGIETQYF. The rearrangement joins TRBV5-4 to TRBJ2-5; perhaps TRBD2 as D (6 bases). CDR1 is SGHNT, CDR2 YYREEE, per germline (reference sequence). This CDR3 contains 14 residues. Trimming removed 4 bases from V and 4 bases from J, with 14 bases in between.

This clonotype was counted at least ten times. V gene TRBV2 combines with J gene TRBJ1-2; maybe TRBD1 (6 bases). Germline lookup yields CDR1 SNHLY and CDR2 FYNNEI. V was cut by 7 bases and J by 5 bases, with 11 bases left in between. CDR3 length: 12 residues. CDR3 loop: CASITRGYGYTF. In nucleotides, the CDR3 is TGTGCCAGCATTACAAGGGGGTATGGCTACACCTTC.

There are many counts of this clonotype. This chain connects TRBV11-2 to TRBJ2-2; D gene uncertain. CDR1 and CDR2 from the germline V gene are SGHAT and FQNNGV. The CDR3 sequence is 15 residues long. Trimming left V 5 bases short and J 0 bases short, with 10 bases between. CDR3: CASSPGVSNTGELFF. Written as DNA, the CDR3 is TGTGCCAGCAGCCCAGGCGTATCGAACACCGGGGAGCTGTTTTTT.

This clonotype was counted at least ten times. V and J are TRBV6-2 or TRBV6-3 and TRBJ2-2, with D perhaps TRBD1 (6 bases). Trimming shortened V by 0 bases and J by 6 bases, and 8 bases separated the two germline ends. This CDR3 region has 14 residues. CDR1 is MNHEY and CDR2 is SVGEGT in the germline V gene. The CDR3: CASSYSKGAGELFF. The DNA of the CDR3 is TGTGCCAGCAGTTACTCGAAGGGGGCCGGGGAGCTGTTTTTT.

In its sample, this clonotype was seen a few times. The gene calls are TRBV7-2 and TRBJ2-7; D might be TRBD2 (5 bases). This CDR3 has 14 residues. Between the trimmed V and J ends, which lost 6 bases and 1 base, there was a span of 13 bases. Germline assignment: CDR1 SGHTA and CDR2 FQGNSA. The CDR3 spells CASRPPGRSYEQYF. The CDR3 region has the DNA TGTGCCAGCAGACCCCCTGGGAGATCCTACGAGCAGTACTTC.

This clonotype showed up just a few times. CDR3 nucleotides: TGTGCCACGGGGACTGGAACTACCGGGGAGCTGTTTTTT. Residues: CATGTGTTGELFF. The rearrangement links TRBV19 to TRBJ2-2, with D possibly matching TRBD2 (6 bases). Germline V lookup: CDR1 LNHDA, CDR2 SQIVND (reference sequence). V lost 10 bases and J lost 5, with 14 bases in between. The CDR3 runs to 13 residues.

The genes are TRBV3-1 and TRBJ1-6; 7 nucleotides agree with TRBD1. J gave up 10 bases and V 2 bases, and 14 bases lay outside the gene matches. This CDR3 contains 17 residues. The germline V gene has CDR1 LGHDT and CDR2 YNNKEL (reference sequence). CDR3 protein: CASSQRQGQVVGSPLHF. The CDR3 DNA is TGTGCCAGCAGCCAAAGACAGGGCCAAGTGGTGGGATCACCCCTCCACTTT.